Below are 16 T cell receptor beta chains sequenced from a single sample in a study of response to subunit inactivated influenza vaccine. MiXCR, applied by TCRdb to the RT-PCR reads, yields one record per CDR3 protein. The sample yields roughly 700,000 distinct CDR3 sequences, about a sixth seen once. The sample was PBMCs from blood, taken approximately 12 days after vaccination. The receptors stem from a man between 50 and 59 years old who received an inactivated influenza vaccine.

This chain joins TRBV6-7 and TRBJ2-1; no firm D call. TRBV6-7 is recorded as an ORF, its role being uncertain. The CDR3 has 14 amino acids. Trimming removed 2 bases at V and 7 bases at J, with 12 bases between. CDR3 sequence (DNA): TGTGCCAGCAGTTACCGGGCAGGTGGGAATGAGCAGTTCTTC. It translates to CASSYRAGGNEQFF.

This chain joins TRBV11-2 and TRBJ2-2, with D unresolved. CDR3 length: 14 residues. Germline CDR1 and CDR2: SGHAT and FQNNGV. The ends were cut back, 2 bases at V and 2 bases at J, with 6 bases in the middle. CDR3 region: CASSLNANTGELFF. In nucleotides, the CDR3 is TGTGCCAGCAGCTTAAATGCCAACACCGGGGAGCTGTTTTTT. The full variable domain, in which reference TRBV11-2 and TRBJ2-2 provide the parts outside the CDR3, is EAGVAQSPRYKIIEKRQSVAFWCNPISGHATLYWYQQILGQGPKLLIQFQNNGVVDDSQLPKDRFSAERLKGVDSTLKIQPAKLEDSAVYLCASSLNANTGELFFGEGSRLTVL.

The chain couples TRBV7-8 to TRBJ1-5, with a possible D match to TRBD1 (6 bases). V was trimmed by 2 bases and J by 7 bases, leaving 18 bases between them. CDR3 length: 16 residues. The germline gives CDR1 SGHVS, CDR2 FQNEAQ. The CDR3 nucleotides are TGTGCCAGCAGCTTAATGAACAGGGAGGTCAAACAGCCCCAGCATTTT. Protein sequence: CASSLMNREVKQPQHF.

The V gene is TRBV7-9, the J gene TRBJ2-1; the D gene is possibly TRBD1 (6 bases). V lost 5 bases, J lost 1 base, and 12 bases lay in between. Germline lookup yields CDR1 SEHNR and CDR2 FQNEAQ (reference sequence). The CDR3 loop spans 15 amino acids. The CDR3 sequence is CASSVPRGSYNEQFF. The DNA of the CDR3 is TGTGCCAGCAGCGTGCCGAGGGGGTCCTACAATGAGCAGTTCTTC.

The V gene is TRBV6-6, the J gene TRBJ1-1; a possible D gene is TRBD1 (5 bases). The CDR3 length is 13 residues. Germline V gene sequence: CDR1 MNHNY, CDR2 SVGAGI (reference sequence). V lost 6 bases to trimming and J lost 10 bases, with 18 bases between them. This chain's CDR3 is CASSPSPQGVAFF. In nucleotides, the CDR3 is TGTGCCAGCAGCCCGTCGCCCCAGGGAGTAGCTTTCTTT.

This clonotype was recorded many times. The chain recombines TRBV12-3 or TRBV12-4 with TRBJ2-7, with D unclear. The CDR3 spans 11 residues. Trimming stripped 4 bases from V and 6 bases from J, with 7 bases between. This CDR3 reads CASSSRSEQYF. The DNA of the CDR3 is TGTGCCAGCAGTTCCAGGAGCGAGCAGTACTTC.

The J gene is TRBJ2-5, the V gene TRBV19; 7 positions agree with TRBD1. Per the germline V gene, CDR1 is LNHDA and CDR2 is SQIVND (reference sequence). The CDR3 contains 16 residues. With V trimmed by 3 bases and J by 3 bases, 10 bases remained unmatched. This CDR3 is CASSIMGQRPEETQYF. The CDR3 nucleotides read TGTGCCAGTAGTATCATGGGACAGCGGCCAGAAGAGACCCAGTACTTC.

V is TRBV12-3 or TRBV12-4 and J is TRBJ2-3; TRBD2 matches 10 bases. V lost 5 bases to trimming and J lost 2 bases; unmatched junction nucleotides: 7. CDR3 length: 16 residues. The DNA of the CDR3 is TGTGCCAGCAGTCACCGGACTAGCGGAGTCACAGATACGCAGTATTTT. Translating it yields CASSHRTSGVTDTQYF.

There are a few counts of this clonotype. V gene TRBV5-6 combines with J gene TRBJ2-7; D not certain. CDR3 length: 11 residues. Germline V lookup: CDR1 SGHDT, CDR2 YYEEEE. V was pared by 4 bases and J by 7 bases, with 9 bases between. The CDR3 DNA follows: TGTGCCAGCAGCCGAGAGAGGGAGCAGTACTTC. It translates to CASSREREQYF.

This chain links TRBV20-1 with TRBJ2-2; 10 nucleotides align to TRBD2. The CDR3 is 15 amino acids. CDR1 is DFQATT, CDR2 SNEGSKA, per germline (reference sequence). The ends lost 2 bases at V and 5 bases at J; junction bases unmatched: 5. CDR3 in DNA: TGCAGTGCTAGACTAGCGGGAGCAAGGACCGGGGAGCTGTTTTTT. Translating it yields CSARLAGARTGELFF.

This clonotype was seen a handful of times. The chain combines TRBV27 with TRBJ2-1; 14 bases line up with TRBD2. Germline lookup yields CDR1 MNHEY and CDR2 SMNVEV (reference sequence). The CDR3 runs to 19 residues. J gave up 7 bases and V 5 bases, and 16 bases lay outside the gene matches. CDR3 protein: CASSPAPGLAGAQTNEQFF. The DNA of the CDR3 is TGTGCCAGCAGTCCCGCCCCGGGACTAGCGGGAGCTCAGACTAATGAGCAGTTCTTC.

The CDR3 region has the DNA TGTGCCAGCAGAACGACAGGGGCTCACTATGGCTACACCTTC. Translated: CASRTTGAHYGYTF. The chain combines TRBV6-1 with TRBJ1-2, with 8 bases aligning to TRBD1. V lost 6 bases and J lost 3; bases outside the gene matches: 6. Germline V gene lookup returns CDR1 MNHNS and CDR2 SASEGT. The CDR3 loop spans 14 amino acids.

This clonotype has at least ten counts. V is TRBV10-3 and J is TRBJ2-3, with TRBD1 matching over 10 bases. Germline loops: CDR1 ENHRY, CDR2 SYGVKD. With V trimmed by 3 bases and J by 4 bases, 7 bases remained unmatched. The CDR3 covers 16 residues. The DNA for the CDR3 is TGTGCCATCAGTGAACCAGACAGGGGGCGCCCAGATACGCAGTATTTT. Translation gives CAISEPDRGRPDTQYF.

Worth noting for this clonotype: One junction end disagrees with the germline gene, perhaps due to a read error. Here the CDR3 DNA reads TGTGCCAGCAGCTCAACCGTTAGGACAGGGACGAAAATGAACACTGAAGTTTTCTTT. Translated: CASSSTVRTGTKMNTEVFF. The chain is built from TRBV11-1 and TRBJ1-1, with TRBD1 matching 8 bases. CDR1 is SGHAT and CDR2 is FQDESV in the germline V gene (reference sequence). The CDR3 contains 19 residues.

The chain links TRBV10-3 to TRBJ1-1, with a possible D match to TRBD1 (5 bases). The germline CDR1 and CDR2 sequences are ENHRY and SYGVKD. The CDR3 totals 13 residues. V was cut by 4 bases and J by 3 bases, with 9 bases left in between. This CDR3 is CAISAVGDTEAFF. The CDR3 DNA sequence: TGTGCCATCAGTGCAGTGGGGGACACTGAAGCTTTCTTT.

This clonotype showed up just a few times. The rearrangement joins TRBV13 to TRBJ2-1, with D unresolved. The V gene lost 5 bases and the J gene lost 6 bases, with 8 bases spanning the gap. This CDR3 spans 12 amino acids. Germline assignment: CDR1 PRHDT and CDR2 FYEKMQ (reference sequence). CDR3 DNA sequence: TGTGCCAGCAGCGACCCAGGCAATGAGCAGTTCTTC. The encoded protein is CASSDPGNEQFF.